This T cell receptor (beta chain) was identified in a study of blood T cell repertoires in COVID-19. Study-wide context: The United States, Italy and Spain were the sources of the acute and convalescent COVID-19 samples. The analysed material was cDNA or gDNA that came from T cells, B-cell-depleted T cells, or PBMCs.

V dropped 4 bases and J dropped 3; count of bases not matched to a gene: 7. Germline V CDR1 and CDR2: SEHNR, FQNEAQ (reference sequence). CDR3 size: 15 residues. The protocol was immunoSEQ multiplex PCR, while the TCRdb copy is restricted to in-frame clones and leaves out a portion. The sample has about 160,000 clones, roughly 90% seen once. The sequence derives from a man between 60 and 70 years old with acute or convalescent COVID-19. The sample taken for sequencing was peripheral blood. This chain uses TRBV7-9 with TRBJ2-5, with TRBD1 matching over 8 bases. In nucleotides, the CDR3 is TGTGCCAGCAGCTCAGGACAGGGATTCAAAGAGACCCAGTACTTC. Protein: CASSSGQGFKETQYF.